This T cell receptor (beta chain) was captured by sequencing in a study of cytomegalovirus exposure and HLA in healthy donors. Study context: Earlier, fewer than 140 million unique TCR beta sequences were recovered from around 180 million T cells by an analysis.

With 60 Vbeta and 13 Jbeta primers, the PCR was carried out. Generated by immunoSEQ multiplex PCR, the TCRdb table keeps only in-frame clones and is missing some. Of 150,000 to 200,000 clones in the sample, about 80% were seen once. The CDR3 extends over 16 amino acids. The V gene's germline CDR1 is SGDLS and CDR2 YYNGEE. V trimming: 1 base; J trimming: 1 base; junction bases outside the gene matches: 3. The sequenced sample was PBMCs. The source of this sequence is a man between 35 and 55 years old in good health and CMV-seropositive. The J gene is TRBJ2-5, the V gene TRBV9; 11 bases map to TRBD2. The CDR3 region has the DNA TGTGCCAGCAGCGTACTAGCGGGAGGAACCCAAGAGACCCAGTACTTC. Its protein product is CASSVLAGGTQETQYF.